Following are 7 T cell receptor beta chains from one sample sequenced in a study of blood T cell repertoires in COVID-19. The table came from immunoSEQ multiplex PCR; TCRdb's copy has only in-frame clones and leaves some out. The profile shows about 220,000 clones, roughly 82% of them singletons. Source material: peripheral blood. These receptors originate from a man between 50 and 59 years old with active or convalescent COVID-19.

This clone was seen a few times. J is TRBJ1-5 and V is TRBV12-5; TRBD1 aligns across 7 bases. The CDR3 runs to 18 residues. Looked up from germline, CDR1 is LGHNT and CDR2 is FRNRAP. V trimming: 2 bases; J trimming: 3 bases; junction bases outside the gene matches: 13. The CDR3 spells CASGLRIQGRLPNQPQHF. The CDR3 DNA reads as TGTGCTAGTGGTTTGAGGATACAGGGGCGCCTACCCAATCAGCCCCAGCATTTT.

The rearrangement uses TRBV7-9 and TRBJ1-6; TRBD1 matches 8 bases. Germline trimming cut 5 bases from V and 8 bases from J; bases unmatched to any gene: 17. The V gene's germline CDR1 is SEHNR and CDR2 FQNEAQ (reference sequence). The CDR3 spans 18 residues. CDR3 sequence (DNA): TGTGCCAGCAGCCTCAATGGGGAGGACAGGGCGGTCGATTCACCCCTCCACTTT. Translation gives CASSLNGEDRAVDSPLHF.

The chain links TRBV12-5 to TRBJ2-3; 13 positions match TRBD2. CDR1 is LGHNT and CDR2 is FRNRAP in the germline V gene. With 1 base clipped from V and 6 bases from J, the junction kept 7 bases outside the gene matches. The CDR3 totals 17 residues. The CDR3 DNA reads as TGTGCTAGTGGTTTGGAAGGACTAGCGGGAGCTGCGGATACGCAGTATTTT. It yields the protein CASGLEGLAGAADTQYF.

The rearrangement uses TRBV20-1 and TRBJ2-1; D remains unclear. Germline CDR1 is DFQATT and CDR2 is SNEGSKA (reference sequence). The V gene lost 6 bases and the J gene lost 7 bases, with 10 bases spanning the gap. CDR3 size: 11 residues. CDR3 residues: CSAKNWNEQFF. CDR3 bases: TGCAGTGCCAAAAACTGGAATGAGCAGTTCTTC.

The chain recombines TRBV5-1 with TRBJ1-1, with 7 nucleotides matching TRBD1. The J segment lost 10 bases and the V segment lost 4 bases, leaving 10 bases of the junction unmatched. This CDR3 has 13 amino acids. Germline CDR1 SGHRS, CDR2 YFSETQ. CDR3 residues: CASSTGQVEGAFF. The CDR3 DNA reads as TGCGCCAGCAGCACCGGACAGGTAGAGGGAGCTTTCTTT.

The V call is TRBV6-5, the J call TRBJ2-7; D is perhaps TRBD2 (6 bases). V was clipped by 2 bases and J by 2 bases, with 13 bases between them. The CDR3 is 15 residues long. Per germline, CDR1 MNHEY and CDR2 SVGAGI. Written as DNA, the CDR3 is TGTGCCAGCAGTTACGTTGCGGGGTTTCCCTACGAGCAGTACTTC. This codes for CASSYVAGFPYEQYF.

This clone has only one observation. The gene calls are TRBV5-1 and TRBJ1-2; TRBD1 agrees at 7 bases. CDR1 and CDR2 from the germline V gene are SGHRS and YFSETQ. V lost 0 bases to trimming and J lost 1 base; unmatched junction nucleotides: 6. This CDR3 contains 16 residues. CDR3 region: CASSLASQGGNYGYTF. The CDR3 region has the DNA TGCGCCAGCAGCTTGGCGTCCCAGGGGGGTAACTATGGCTACACCTTC.